These 6 T cell receptor beta chains were all obtained from the same sample, sequenced in a study of T-cell memory formation after mild COVID-19. TCRdb ran MiXCR on the 5' RACE reads and lists one entry per CDR3 protein. The data show more than 45,000 distinct CDR3 sequences, around 10% seen once. Sequencing was performed on PBMCs or a T cell subset sorted from them (not recorded which). The receptors were gathered from an adult woman who had mild COVID-19 (a few samples of this study predate the infection). Cell type and time point are not known.

This clonotype was seen many times. The chain carries TRBV11-2 and TRBJ2-1; 12 nucleotides match TRBD2. The CDR3 consists of 15 residues. V lost 4 bases and J lost 8; bases outside the gene matches: 6. CDR1 is SGHAT, CDR2 FQNNGV, per germline. The CDR3 bases are TGTGCCAGCAGCTCGCTAGCGGGAGGGCCGGATGAGCAGTTCTTC. This sequence encodes CASSSLAGGPDEQFF.

J is TRBJ1-5 and V is TRBV6-1; 7 bases fit TRBD1. Germline CDR1 is MNHNS and CDR2 is SASEGT. Losses at the gene ends were 7 bases for V and 4 bases for J; bases not matched to a gene: 7. This CDR3 has 14 residues. The CDR3 sequence: CASNKDRVNQPQHF. For the CDR3, the DNA is TGTGCCAGCAACAAAGACAGGGTGAATCAGCCCCAGCATTTT.

This clonotype is medium-sized. The rearrangement uses TRBV3-1 and TRBJ2-7, with TRBD1 matching 12 bases. V lost 0 bases and J lost 5; bases outside the gene matches: 5. Germline CDR1 LGHDT, CDR2 YNNKEL (reference sequence). This CDR3 is built from 16 residues. The CDR3 protein is CASSQDPGTGGDEQYF. The CDR3 nucleotides read TGTGCCAGCAGCCAAGACCCCGGGACAGGGGGCGACGAGCAGTACTTC.

This clonotype was detected many times. The gene calls are TRBV18 and TRBJ2-3; 12 bases line up with TRBD2. Per germline, CDR1 KGHSH and CDR2 LQKENI. Trimming cost V 6 bases and J 3 bases; bases outside gene matches: 4. CDR3 length: 15 amino acids. The CDR3 spells CASSPTSGSTDTQYF. In nucleotides, the CDR3 is TGTGCCAGCTCGCCGACTAGCGGGAGTACAGATACGCAGTATTTT.

This clonotype occurred a few times. DNA for the CDR3: TGCAGTGCTAGGGTTTCAGGGACCTACGAGCAGTACTTC. Amino acids: CSARVSGTYEQYF. The rearrangement uses TRBV20-1 and TRBJ2-7; D perhaps matches TRBD1 (5 bases). The CDR3 sequence is 13 residues long. From germline, CDR1 is DFQATT and CDR2 SNEGSKA (reference sequence). Trimming took 3 bases from V and 2 from J, leaving 11 bases between them.

V is TRBV25-1 and J is TRBJ2-5, with 10 bases fitting TRBD2. CDR1 is MGHDK and CDR2 is SYGVNS in the germline V gene. V dropped 6 bases and J dropped 5; count of bases not matched to a gene: 12. This CDR3 is 16 amino acids long. CDR3: CASSAPSGRAGETQYF. The CDR3 DNA reads as TGTGCCAGCAGCGCCCCAAGCGGGAGGGCCGGGGAGACCCAGTACTTC.